The rows below give T cell receptor beta chains drawn from one sample of a study of spatial heterogeneity in lung cancer. TCRdb redid the calling of the 5' RACE reads with MiXCR, one entry per CDR3 protein. The table includes 6,000 to 9,000 distinct CDR3 sequences, 5.4% detected once. Here the sequenced sample was normal lung tissue next to the tumor, taken at surgery. The receptor source for this set is a female donor with early-stage non-small cell lung cancer. Both conserved end residues are part of each CDR3. A D gene is named only where the DNA matches it firmly. The size field is filled for only some rows; it gives once, few, many or a size class.

J gene: TRBJ2-7; clone size: many; D gene: NA; V gene: TRBV20-1; CDR3 protein: CSAPRAGQRNEQYF; CDR3 DNA: TGCAGTGCCCCCAGGGCGGGGCAGCGTAACGAGCAGTACTTC
J gene: TRBJ2-2; clone size: large; D gene: TRBD2; V gene: TRBV29-1; CDR3 protein: CSVETSGSITGELFF; CDR3 DNA: TGCAGCGTTGAGACTAGCGGGAGTATCACCGGGGAGCTGTTTTTT
J gene: TRBJ2-3; clone size: many; D gene: TRBD2; V gene: TRBV7-8; CDR3 protein: CASSPSGRDTQYF; CDR3 DNA: TGTGCCAGCAGCCCTAGCGGCAGAGATACGCAGTATTTT
J gene: TRBJ1-1; clone size: many; D gene: NA; V gene: TRBV5-4; CDR3 protein: CASRRDTESTEAFF; CDR3 DNA: TGTGCCAGCAGGAGGGACACGGAGAGCACTGAAGCTTTCTTT
J gene: TRBJ1-6; clone size: NA; D gene: NA; V gene: TRBV6-1; CDR3 protein: CASSDSLVYSPLHF; CDR3 DNA: TGTGCCAGCAGTGACTCCTTGGTCTATTCACCCCTCCACTTT
J gene: TRBJ1-4; clone size: NA; D gene: NA; V gene: TRBV28; CDR3 protein: CASGRLVGEKLFF; CDR3 DNA: TGTGCCAGCGGGAGGCTGGTTGGCGAAAAACTGTTTTTT
J gene: TRBJ2-1; clone size: medium-sized; D gene: TRBD2; V gene: TRBV5-6; CDR3 protein: CASSWDGGSYYNEQFF; CDR3 DNA: TGTGCCAGCAGCTGGGACGGCGGGAGTTACTACAATGAGCAGTTCTTC
J gene: TRBJ2-7; clone size: many; D gene: TRBD1; V gene: TRBV7-9; CDR3 protein: CASSSQGAQQYF; CDR3 DNA: TGTGCCAGCAGCTCCCAGGGGGCTCAGCAGTACTTC
J gene: TRBJ2-7; clone size: many; D gene: NA; V gene: TRBV7-9; CDR3 protein: CASSFFPGTYEQYF; CDR3 DNA: TGTGCCAGCAGCTTCTTCCCGGGGACCTACGAGCAGTACTTC
J gene: TRBJ1-3; clone size: many; D gene: TRBD1; V gene: TRBV7-9; CDR3 protein: CASSSDRGTNTIYF; CDR3 DNA: TGTGCCAGCAGCTCGGACAGGGGAACAAACACCATATATTTT
J gene: TRBJ1-5; clone size: many; D gene: NA; V gene: TRBV20-1; CDR3 protein: CSALGQYNQPQHF; CDR3 DNA: TGCAGTGCCCTCGGACAGTACAATCAGCCCCAGCATTTT